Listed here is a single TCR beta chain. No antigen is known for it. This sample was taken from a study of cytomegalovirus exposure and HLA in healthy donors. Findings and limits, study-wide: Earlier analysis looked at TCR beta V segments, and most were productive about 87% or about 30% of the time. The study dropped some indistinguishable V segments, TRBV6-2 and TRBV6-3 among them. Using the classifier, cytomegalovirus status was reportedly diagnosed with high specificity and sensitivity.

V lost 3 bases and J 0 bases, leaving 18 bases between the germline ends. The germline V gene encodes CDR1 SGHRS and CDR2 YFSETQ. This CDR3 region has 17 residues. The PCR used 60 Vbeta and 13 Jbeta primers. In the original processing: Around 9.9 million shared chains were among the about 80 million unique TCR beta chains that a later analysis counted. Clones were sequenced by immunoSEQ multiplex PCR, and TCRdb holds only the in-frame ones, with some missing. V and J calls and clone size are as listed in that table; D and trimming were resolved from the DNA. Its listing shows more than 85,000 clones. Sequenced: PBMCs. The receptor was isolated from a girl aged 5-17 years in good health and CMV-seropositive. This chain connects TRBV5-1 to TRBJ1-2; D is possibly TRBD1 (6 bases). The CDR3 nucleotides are TGCGCCAGCAGCTCAAACCCCCGGGACACAGCTAACTATGGCTACACCTTC. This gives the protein CASSSNPRDTANYGYTF.